This T cell receptor (beta chain) was sequenced during a study of vaccination and CD4 T cells after COVID-19. Study background: Overlapping SARS-CoV-2, HCoV-NL63, HCoV-OC43 and HCoV-229E spike peptides were used to stimulate cells.

The Oncomine TCR Beta short-read assay was what sequenced the DNA obtained from cultured CD4+ T cells. Investigators isolated genomic DNA from cultured CD4+ T cells. In TCRdb, the PCR reads were re-called with MiXCR into one record per CDR3 protein. Of 6,000 to 7,000 distinct CDR3 sequences listed, around 34% were seen once; the top ten hold approximately 11%. As for treatment: approximately nine-day PBMC culture with coronavirus spike peptide pools or control peptides (ViraFEST assay). Before the COVID-19 pandemic (2011-2018), CD4+ T cells were obtained from the unexposed donor. The authors replaced half the medium with fresh IL-2 medium on days 3 and 7. CD4+ T cells from unexposed donors were probed, cells permitting, with SARS-CoV-2 S/N and four cold-coronavirus spikes. General study results and limits: Among convalescent patients, a median around 85% of reactive clones emerged only after vaccination.

V was cut by 1 base and J by 7 bases, with 11 bases left in between. Germline CDR1 LNHNV, CDR2 YYDKDF (reference sequence). The CDR3 is 14 amino acids. By its share, this clonotype is medium-sized. As yet, its antigen is unknown. The sequenced sample consisted of CD4+ T cells from blood, cultured in vitro. The rearrangement joins TRBV15 to TRBJ1-5; D might be TRBD1 (5 bases). The source is a human donor in good health. The CDR3 protein is CATSRGGGEQPQHF. The CDR3 DNA follows: TGTGCCACCAGCAGAGGGGGGGGAGAACAGCCCCAGCATTTT.